The source of this TCR beta chain is a study of radiation and T cells in renal cell carcinoma. Sequencing was performed with immunoSEQ multiplex PCR; in TCRdb, only in-frame clones are kept and a portion is missing. Found here are approximately 90,000 clones, about 85% of them singletons; the top ten hold roughly 8.8%. As for time point: blood 4 weeks post-SBRT, at nephrectomy. Stated treatment: 15 Gy SBRT to primary tumor, nephrectomy 4 weeks later. This CDR3 is 15 amino acids long. The V and J genes are TRBV21-1 and TRBJ2-7. TRBV21-1 is recorded as a pseudogene. Sequenced here: blood, sampled from a patient whose treatment included radiotherapy and nephrectomy. The sequence was collected from a man aged 50 to 59 with renal cell carcinoma. As DNA, the CDR3 is TGTGCCAGCACCTTAGGTGGGGAACAGATAATCGAGCAGTACTTC. Encoded protein: CASTLGGEQIIEQYF.